The table lists the clone carrying this T cell receptor beta chain with many counts. CDR1 is SGDLS, CDR2 YYNGEE, per germline. The CDR3 sequence is 15 residues long. The ends were cut back, 0 bases at V and 5 bases at J, with 12 bases in the middle. This record comes from a study of T-cell reconstitution after alpha-beta-depleted transplantation in children. This sample's TCRbeta library carried unique molecular identifier barcodes. MiXCR, applied by TCRdb to the PCR reads, yields one record per CDR3 protein. Of about 360,000 distinct CDR3 sequences in the sample, about 14% were seen once. The sample in question was PBMCs, obtained from the stem cell graft. This receptor was taken from a human donor who donated a stem cell graft to a child with Fanconi anemia. This chain links TRBV9 with TRBJ2-1; D ambiguous. The CDR3 reads CASSVEKGRHNEQFF. Here the CDR3 DNA reads TGTGCCAGCAGCGTAGAGAAGGGCCGACACAATGAGCAGTTCTTC. Filled out from reference TRBV9 and TRBJ2-1, the complete variable domain reads DSGVTQTPKHLITATGQRVTLRCSPRSGDLSVYWYQQSLDQGLQFLIQYYNGEERAKGNILERFSAQQFPDLHSELNLSSLELGDSALYFCASSVEKGRHNEQFFGPGTRLTVL.